In this sample, the clone carrying this TCR beta chain turned up a few times. The antigen is undetermined. These data belong to a study of T-cell memory formation after mild COVID-19. Study outcomes and limitations: The appearance of some responding clones in pre-infection memory suggested that cross-reactive memory joined.

5'RACE with constant-segment primers built TCRalpha and TCRbeta cDNA libraries with UMIs. A single record per CDR3 protein comes from TCRdb applying MiXCR to the 5' RACE reads. The sample comprises roughly 380,000 distinct CDR3 sequences, around 27% of which are singletons, and approximately 12% rests with the top ten. Sequencing used PBMCs or a T cell subset sorted from them (not recorded which). The sequence derives from an adult woman who had mild COVID-19 (a few samples of this study predate the infection). Cell type and time point are not known.

CDR3: CASSQDRLGGKETQYF. The CDR3 bases are TGTGCCAGCAGCCAAGATCGGTTGGGCGGGAAAGAGACCCAGTACTTC. V gene TRBV4-2 combines with J gene TRBJ2-5; perhaps TRBD2 as D (6 bases). CDR3 size: 16 residues. The V end lost 0 bases, the J end lost 3 bases, and 14 bases lay between the germline ends. The germline V gene encodes CDR1 LGHNA and CDR2 YNFKEQ.